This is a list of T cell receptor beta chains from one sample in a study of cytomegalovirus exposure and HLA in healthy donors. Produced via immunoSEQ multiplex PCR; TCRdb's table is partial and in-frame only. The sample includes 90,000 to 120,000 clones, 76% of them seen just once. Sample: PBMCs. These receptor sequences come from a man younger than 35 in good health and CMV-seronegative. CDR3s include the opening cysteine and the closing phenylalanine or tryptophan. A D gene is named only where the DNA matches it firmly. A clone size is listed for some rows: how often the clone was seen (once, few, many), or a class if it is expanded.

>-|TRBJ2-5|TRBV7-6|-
TGTGCCAGCAGCTTAGCTCCAGGTGTTTTAGAGACCCAGTACTTC
CASSLAPGVLETQYF
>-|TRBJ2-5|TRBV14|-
TGTGCCAGCAGCCAAACGGGGGAAGAGACCCAGTACTTC
CASSQTGEETQYF
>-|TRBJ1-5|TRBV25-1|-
TGTGCCAGCAGTTTACAGGGAAGTAGTCAGCCCCAGCATTTT
CASSLQGSSQPQHF
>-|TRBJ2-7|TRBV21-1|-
TGTGCCAGCAGCAAAACCGGACAGGAGCTCTACGAGCAGTACTTC
CASSKTGQELYEQYF
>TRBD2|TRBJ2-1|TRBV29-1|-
TGCAGCGTTGATCCCCAACTAGCGGGGGGGCCCAGGTCCTACAATGAGCAGTTCTTC
CSVDPQLAGGPRSYNEQFF
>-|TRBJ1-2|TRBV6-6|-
TGTGCCAGCTGCGAGGGTTACGGTGGCTACCCCTTC
CASCEGYGGYPF
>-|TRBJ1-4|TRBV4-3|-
TGCGCCAGCAGCCAGAGCCTGGGGGCGGCTGAAAAACTGTTTTTT
CASSQSLGAAEKLFF
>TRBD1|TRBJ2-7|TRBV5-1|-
TGCGCCAGCAGCGGGGACAGTAGCGAGCAGTACTTC
CASSGDSSEQYF
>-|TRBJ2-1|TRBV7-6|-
TGTGCCAGCAGCTTCGGACAGTGGAGGAATGAGCAGTTCTTC
CASSFGQWRNEQFF
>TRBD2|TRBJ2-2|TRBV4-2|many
TGTGCCAGCAGCCAGCAAAGGACGGGGGGGCGAAACACCGGGGAGCTGTTTTTT
CASSQQRTGGRNTGELFF
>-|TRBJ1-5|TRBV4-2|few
TGTGCCAGCAGCCAAGAAGGGGGGGAAGGGCATCAGCCCCAGCATTTT
CASSQEGGEGHQPQHF
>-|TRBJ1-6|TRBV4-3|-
TGCGCCAGCAGCCGAGGGGGGGAGCCTTCACCCCTCCACTTT
CASSRGGEPSPLHF
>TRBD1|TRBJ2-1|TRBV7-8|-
TGTGCCAGCAGCTTAGGACCGGGACAGGGGGCCTACAATGAGCAGTTCTTC
CASSLGPGQGAYNEQFF
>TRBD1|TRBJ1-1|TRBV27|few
TGTGCCAGCACCCGACAGGGAGAGAACACTGAAGCTTTCTTT
CASTRQGENTEAFF
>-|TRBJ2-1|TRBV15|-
TGTGCCACCAGCAGAGATAGGGGGTTCGCCTACAATGAGCAGTTCTTC
CATSRDRGFAYNEQFF
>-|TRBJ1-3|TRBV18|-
TGTGCCAGCTCACTTCAAGCCCGGGGCACCATATATTTT
CASSLQARGTIYF